These T cell receptor beta chains were read from a single sample in a study of shared clonotypes between healthy human individuals. This table comes from immunoSEQ multiplex PCR, and its TCRdb copy is limited to in-frame clones, with some not included. The sample has about 1 million clones; roughly 74% are singletons. Sequencing was carried out using memory CD4+ T cells from PBMCs. All receptors derive from a man younger than 35 in good health. Some clones in this sample may be carry-over from other donors' samples. The CDR3 runs from the conserved cysteine through the conserved F or W. The order of the fields is J gene, V gene, D gene, clone size, CDR3 protein, CDR3 DNA. A D gene is named only where the DNA matches it firmly. Clone size is stated in some rows and not others, as once, few, many or a class when expanded.

J gene: TRBJ2-3; V gene: TRBV28; D gene: TRBD1; clone size: -; CDR3 protein: CASSLPGGSTDTQYF; CDR3 DNA: TGTGCCAGCAGTTTACCAGGGGGAAGCACAGATACGCAGTATTTT
J gene: TRBJ2-5; V gene: TRBV19; D gene: TRBD1; clone size: -; CDR3 protein: CASSITLRGQGKETQYF; CDR3 DNA: TGTGCCAGTAGTATAACTCTGCGTGGACAGGGGAAAGAGACCCAGTACTTC
J gene: TRBJ2-3; V gene: TRBV5-1; D gene: TRBD1; clone size: -; CDR3 protein: CASSPGTGTDTQYF; CDR3 DNA: TGCGCCAGCAGCCCCGGGACAGGCACAGATACGCAGTATTTT
J gene: TRBJ2-7; V gene: TRBV27; D gene: -; clone size: -; CDR3 protein: CASRPEGGIISYEQYF; CDR3 DNA: TGTGCCAGCAGACCCGAAGGGGGTATTATTTCCTACGAGCAGTACTTC
J gene: TRBJ2-5; V gene: TRBV27; D gene: -; clone size: -; CDR3 protein: CASTPRPGSRETQYF; CDR3 DNA: TGTGCCAGCACTCCTCGTCCAGGCTCCAGGGAGACCCAGTACTTC
J gene: TRBJ1-4; V gene: TRBV5-1; D gene: TRBD1; clone size: -; CDR3 protein: CASSQGASYEKLFF; CDR3 DNA: TGCGCCAGCAGCCAGGGGGCCTCATATGAAAAACTGTTTTTT
J gene: TRBJ2-3; V gene: TRBV10-3; D gene: TRBD2; clone size: -; CDR3 protein: CAIRPGRERTDTQYF; CDR3 DNA: TGTGCCATCAGGCCAGGGCGGGAGCGCACAGATACGCAGTATTTT
J gene: TRBJ2-3; V gene: TRBV7-9; D gene: TRBD1; clone size: -; CDR3 protein: CASSLVGQGTDTQYF; CDR3 DNA: TGTGCCAGCAGCTTAGTGGGACAGGGGACAGATACGCAGTATTTT
J gene: TRBJ2-1; V gene: TRBV9; D gene: -; clone size: -; CDR3 protein: CASSVELVYNEQFF; CDR3 DNA: TGTGCCAGCAGCGTAGAACTAGTCTACAATGAGCAGTTCTTC
J gene: TRBJ2-5; V gene: TRBV30; D gene: TRBD1; clone size: once; CDR3 protein: CAWDTGGGETQYF; CDR3 DNA: TGTGCCTGGGATACAGGGGGCGGGGAGACCCAGTACTTC
J gene: TRBJ1-5; V gene: TRBV6-1; D gene: -; clone size: -; CDR3 protein: CASNEGNYNQPQHF; CDR3 DNA: TGTGCCAGCAATGAGGGGAACTACAATCAGCCCCAGCATTTT
J gene: TRBJ2-4; V gene: TRBV18; D gene: TRBD1; clone size: few; CDR3 protein: CASSGQQNIQYF; CDR3 DNA: TGTGCCAGCTCGGGACAGCAAAACATTCAGTACTTC
J gene: TRBJ1-2; V gene: TRBV28; D gene: -; clone size: -; CDR3 protein: CASTHPHGYTF; CDR3 DNA: TGTGCCAGCACCCACCCACATGGCTACACCTTC
J gene: TRBJ2-1; V gene: TRBV28; D gene: TRBD2; clone size: -; CDR3 protein: CASSSGLAQFF; CDR3 DNA: TGTGCCAGCAGCTCGGGACTAGCGCAGTTCTTC
J gene: TRBJ1-1; V gene: TRBV7-9; D gene: -; clone size: -; CDR3 protein: CASSLRTVNTEAFF; CDR3 DNA: TGTGCCAGCAGCTTAAGGACAGTCAACACTGAAGCTTTCTTT
J gene: TRBJ1-1; V gene: TRBV5-1; D gene: TRBD1; clone size: -; CDR3 protein: CASSINGQGNTEAFF; CDR3 DNA: TGCGCCAGCAGCATAAACGGACAGGGGAACACTGAAGCTTTCTTT